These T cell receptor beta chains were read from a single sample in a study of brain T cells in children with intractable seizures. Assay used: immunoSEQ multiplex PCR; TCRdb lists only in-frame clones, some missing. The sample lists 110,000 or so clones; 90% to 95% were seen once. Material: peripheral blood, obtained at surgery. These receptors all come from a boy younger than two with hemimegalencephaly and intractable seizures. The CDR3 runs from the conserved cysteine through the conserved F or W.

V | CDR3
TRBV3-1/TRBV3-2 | CASSDQMTSGYEQYF
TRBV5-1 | CASSDRTGSYEQYF
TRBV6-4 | CASSDSPGLAGGHINEQFF
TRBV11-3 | CASSLGGTDTQYF
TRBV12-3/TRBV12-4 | CASTPGQNYGYTF
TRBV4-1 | CASSLKEWYNEQFF
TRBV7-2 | CASSLKRDPNEKLFF
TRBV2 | CASSGRGGNNSPLHF
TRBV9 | CASPDTQYF
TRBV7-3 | CASSFAGGKGYTF
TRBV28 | CASSGLSYEQYF
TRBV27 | CASSFVHRGGTGELFF
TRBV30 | CAWSENGGGGPQHF
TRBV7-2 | CASSRDRGPDTQYF
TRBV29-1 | CSVVLGGWEQFF
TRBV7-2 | CASSLGGPPDTQYF
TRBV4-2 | CASSQDAGTFQPYEQYF
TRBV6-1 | CASSEAGGDQPQHF
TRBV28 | CASSSPGPPDSPLHF
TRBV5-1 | CASSLEGYGYTF
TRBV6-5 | CASLGGTGSLLEQYF
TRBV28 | CASRGQGLGPQHF
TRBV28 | CASSPPPRNQPQHF
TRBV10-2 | CASTLGGQGVHNEQFF
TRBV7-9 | CASSLVGTITEAFF
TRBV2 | CASSEASDWGAGFF
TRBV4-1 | CASSQVLQGETQYF
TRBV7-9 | CASSHRGTGPKLYEQYF
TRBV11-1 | CASSLLEGEPEAFF